Listed below are T cell receptor beta chains from one sample, sequenced in a study of blood T cells in healthy people across ages. TCRdb called the 5' RACE reads again in MiXCR, with one record for every CDR3 protein. The sample holds 650,000 to 1,000,000 distinct CDR3 sequences, about 36% seen once. Sequences were obtained from blood. The receptors derive from a man aged 18 to 29 in good health. Each CDR3 is given with its conserved first and last residue. D genes are given only for firm matches. Size values are once, few and many counts, or a class for expanded clones, and some rows have none.

.,TRBV5-1,13,.,TRBJ2-7,CASRLDSSYEQYF,TGCGCCAGCAGATTGGACTCGTCCTACGAGCAGTACTTC
TRBD1,TRBV11-2,15,few,TRBJ2-3,CASTPDRGRGDTQYF,TGTGCCAGCACCCCGGACAGGGGGCGCGGAGATACGCAGTATTTT
.,TRBV29-1,16,.,TRBJ2-3,CSVGGYRGEHTDTQYF,TGCAGCGTCGGGGGATATAGGGGGGAGCACACAGATACGCAGTATTTT
TRBD1,TRBV12-3/TRBV12-4,17,few,TRBJ2-1,CASSLGGGTGSYNEQFF,TGTGCCAGCAGTTTAGGGGGGGGGACAGGGTCTTACAATGAGCAGTTCTTC
TRBD1,TRBV18,14,few,TRBJ2-7,CASSPQGDTYEQYF,TGTGCCAGCTCACCCCAGGGGGACACCTACGAGCAGTACTTC
TRBD1,TRBV4-1,14,.,TRBJ2-1,CANSGGRGQDGQFF,TGCGCCAACAGCGGAGGAAGGGGGCAGGATGGGCAGTTCTTC
.,TRBV12-3/TRBV12-4,13,.,TRBJ1-1,CASSPRGCTEAFF,TGTGCCAGCAGTCCCCGCGGGTGCACTGAAGCTTTCTTT
.,TRBV2,20,.,TRBJ2-1,CASSEVLLSSEAFLYNEQFF,TGTGCCAGCAGTGAAGTGCTTCTTTCAAGCGAGGCGTTTCTCTACAATGAGCAGTTCTTC
.,TRBV20-1,14,few,TRBJ1-4,CSARVTSTNEKLFF,TGCAGTGCTAGAGTTACTTCAACTAATGAAAAACTGTTTTTT
.,TRBV14,15,.,TRBJ1-2,CASSPRQQLNYGYTF,TGTGCCAGCAGCCCTCGACAGCAACTTAACTATGGCTACACCTTC
TRBD1,TRBV12-3/TRBV12-4,15,few,TRBJ2-5,CASSRGQGTGETQYF,TGTGCCAGCAGCCGGGGACAGGGGACGGGAGAGACCCAGTACTTC
.,TRBV4-2,13,few,TRBJ1-4,CASSQDENEKLFF,TGTGCCAGCAGCCAAGATGAGAATGAAAAACTGTTTTTT
TRBD1,TRBV4-3,17,many,TRBJ2-3,CASSQGVSGQSTDTQYF,TGCGCCAGCAGCCAAGGGGTCTCGGGACAGAGCACAGATACGCAGTATTTT
TRBD2,TRBV5-1,19,.,TRBJ2-7,CASSPRGSGSPGLKDEQYF,TGCGCCAGCAGCCCCCGGGGGAGCGGGAGTCCCGGTTTGAAAGACGAGCAGTACTTC
TRBD1,TRBV5-1,15,.,TRBJ2-7,CASSLSGQGLGEQYF,TGCGCCAGCAGCCTTTCCGGACAGGGTCTGGGCGAGCAGTACTTC
TRBD2,TRBV20-1,18,.,TRBJ2-7,CSARKSAAGGPRPYEQYF,TGCAGTGCTAGAAAATCGGCGGCGGGAGGGCCCAGACCCTACGAGCAGTACTTC
.,TRBV20-1,12,.,TRBJ1-3,CSAWHPGNTIYF,TGCAGTGCTTGGCATCCCGGGAACACCATATATTTT
TRBD2,TRBV12-3/TRBV12-4,13,.,TRBJ2-1,CASSSGLALEQFF,TGTGCCAGCAGTTCCGGACTAGCCCTAGAGCAGTTCTTC